These T cell receptor beta chains were read from a single sample in a study of blood T cell repertoires in COVID-19. Some clones are missing from TCRdb's copy, which holds only in-frame ones; the method was immunoSEQ multiplex PCR. This table holds about 250,000 clones, 92% found once. Sequencing was performed on peripheral blood. These receptors all stem from a man aged 25 to 40 with COVID-19, enrolled during active disease. Each CDR3 is given with its conserved first and last residue. The order of the fields is clone size, D gene, J gene, V gene, CDR3 protein, CDR3 DNA. D genes are given only for firm matches. Not all rows give a size; the values are once, few, many and, for expanded clones, a class.

abundance: -; d_gene: TRBD2; j_gene: TRBJ2-5; v_gene: TRBV9; CDR3aa: CASSGGGEETQYF; CDR3nt: TGTGCCAGCAGTGGCGGGGGGGAGGAGACCCAGTACTTC
abundance: -; d_gene: TRBD1; j_gene: TRBJ2-7; v_gene: TRBV16; CDR3aa: CASSHPPGQGYYEQYF; CDR3nt: TGTGCCAGCAGCCACCCACCGGGACAGGGCTACTACGAGCAGTACTTC
abundance: -; d_gene: TRBD1; j_gene: TRBJ1-2; v_gene: TRBV24-1; CDR3aa: CATSDPTGTGYTF; CDR3nt: TGTGCCACCAGTGACCCGACAGGGACCGGCTACACCTTC
abundance: -; d_gene: -; j_gene: TRBJ1-1; v_gene: TRBV4-1; CDR3aa: CASSRATDNTEAFF; CDR3nt: TGCGCCAGCAGCAGGGCGACAGACAACACTGAAGCTTTCTTT
abundance: -; d_gene: TRBD2; j_gene: TRBJ2-1; v_gene: TRBV16; CDR3aa: CASGTSGGPYNEQFF; CDR3nt: TGTGCCAGCGGGACTAGCGGGGGCCCCTACAATGAGCAGTTCTTC
abundance: -; d_gene: -; j_gene: TRBJ2-5; v_gene: TRBV7-2; CDR3aa: CASSSRRRFGETQYF; CDR3nt: TGTGCCAGCAGCTCCAGGAGGAGATTCGGCGAGACCCAGTACTTC
abundance: -; d_gene: TRBD1; j_gene: TRBJ1-4; v_gene: TRBV6-1; CDR3aa: CASSDLTGAGNEKLFF; CDR3nt: TGTGCCAGCAGTGATTTGACAGGGGCGGGTAATGAAAAACTGTTTTTT
abundance: -; d_gene: -; j_gene: TRBJ1-1; v_gene: TRBV18; CDR3aa: CASSTRSGAKMNTEAFF; CDR3nt: TGTGCCAGCTCAACACGCTCAGGGGCGAAAATGAACACTGAAGCTTTCTTT
abundance: -; d_gene: TRBD1; j_gene: TRBJ1-4; v_gene: TRBV6-5; CDR3aa: CASSQTGGREKLFF; CDR3nt: TGTGCCAGCAGTCAAACAGGGGGTAGAGAAAAACTGTTTTTT
abundance: -; d_gene: -; j_gene: TRBJ1-3; v_gene: TRBV10-1; CDR3aa: CASSEAETGNTIYF; CDR3nt: TGCGCCAGCAGTGAAGCGGAAACTGGAAACACCATATATTTT
abundance: -; d_gene: -; j_gene: TRBJ1-1; v_gene: TRBV7-9; CDR3aa: CASGQSGTEAFF; CDR3nt: TGTGCCAGCGGACAATCGGGCACTGAAGCTTTCTTT
abundance: -; d_gene: TRBD2; j_gene: TRBJ2-5; v_gene: TRBV11-2; CDR3aa: CASSLGGGGLGGGETQYF; CDR3nt: TGTGCCAGCAGCTTAGGAGGAGGGGGACTAGGGGGAGGAGAGACCCAGTACTTC
abundance: -; d_gene: -; j_gene: TRBJ2-3; v_gene: TRBV9; CDR3aa: CASSVVAGSTDTQYF; CDR3nt: TGTGCCAGCAGCGTAGTTGCGGGGAGCACAGATACGCAGTATTTT
abundance: -; d_gene: -; j_gene: TRBJ1-5; v_gene: TRBV18; CDR3aa: CASSPSHSNQPQHF; CDR3nt: TGTGCCAGCTCACCATCCCATAGCAATCAGCCCCAGCATTTT
abundance: once; d_gene: TRBD1; j_gene: TRBJ2-2; v_gene: TRBV27; CDR3aa: CASSSGTGVGELFF; CDR3nt: TGTGCCAGCAGTTCCGGGACAGGGGTCGGGGAGCTGTTTTTT